This TCR beta chain appears in the sequencing data of a study of beta chain features in type 1 diabetes. Study-wide findings and caveats: In patients and controls equally, PCR might favor templates that are shorter. The VDJ junctions of type 1 diabetes patients carried fewer insertions and more deletions.

The investigators reverse transcribed all of the isolated RNA, so they sequenced expressed TCRB transcripts. Libraries were prepared by immunoSEQ multiplex PCR; TCRdb keeps only in-frame clonotypes and omits some of them. The sample contains over 700,000 clones, around a sixth of which appear only once. Sorting that relied on CD45RO/CCR7/CD25/CD127/CD95/CD27 yielded CD4+ naive, central memory, regulatory and stem cell-like memory cells. The sample holds a few counts of this clone. The antigen remains unidentified. The sample was naive CD4+ T cells from blood. The TCR sequence derives from a woman aged 18-30 years in good health.

CDR3 sequence (DNA): TGCAGCGTTGGCGACAGGGTGAATCAGCCCCAGCATTTT. Protein product: CSVGDRVNQPQHF. V and J are TRBV29-1 and TRBJ1-5; 7 bases agree with TRBD1. Germline CDR1 is SQVTM and CDR2 is ANQGSEA. The junction had 4 bases not matched to a gene; V was cut back by 4 bases and J by 4 bases. CDR3 size: 13 residues.